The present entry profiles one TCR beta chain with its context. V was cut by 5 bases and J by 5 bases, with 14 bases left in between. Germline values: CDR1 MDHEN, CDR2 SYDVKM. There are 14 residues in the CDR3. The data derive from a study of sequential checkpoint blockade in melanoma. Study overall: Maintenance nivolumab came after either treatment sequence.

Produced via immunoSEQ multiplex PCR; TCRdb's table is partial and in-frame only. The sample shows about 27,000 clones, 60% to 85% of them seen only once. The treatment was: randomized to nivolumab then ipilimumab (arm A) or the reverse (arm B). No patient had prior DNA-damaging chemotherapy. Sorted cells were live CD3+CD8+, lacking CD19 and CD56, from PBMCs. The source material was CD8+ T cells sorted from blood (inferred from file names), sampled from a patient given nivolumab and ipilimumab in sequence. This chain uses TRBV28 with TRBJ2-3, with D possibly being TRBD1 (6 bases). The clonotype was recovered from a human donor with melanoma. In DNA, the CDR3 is TGTGCCAGCAGTCACGGACAGAAAATAGATACGCAGTATTTT. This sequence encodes CASSHGQKIDTQYF.